This entry features one TCR beta chain sequence. The V gene lost 2 bases and the J gene lost 5 bases, with 8 bases spanning the gap. Germline lookup yields CDR1 GTSNPN and CDR2 SVGIG (reference sequence). CDR3 length: 12 residues. These data come from a study of T-cell memory formation after mild COVID-19. TCRdb called the 5' RACE reads again in MiXCR, with one record for every CDR3 protein. Here the sample spans hundreds of thousands of distinct CDR3 sequences, about 20% being singletons. The genes are TRBV30 and TRBJ2-3, with D uncertain. This sequence originates from a man younger than 30 who had mild COVID-19 (a few samples of this study predate the infection). Cell type and time point are not known. Specimen: PBMCs or a T cell subset sorted from them (not recorded which). The CDR3 coding sequence is TGTGCCTGGAGTCCCTGGGGAGATACGCAGTATTTT. Its protein product is CAWSPWGDTQYF.